This T cell receptor beta chain is drawn from a study of blood T cell repertoires in COVID-19. Study-level information: Samples of COVID-19 (acute and convalescent) were obtained from the United States, Italy and Spain.

Original methodology: Amplification of reference gene primers was used by the study to estimate nucleated cell counts. Sequencing used immunoSEQ multiplex PCR; TCRdb keeps in-frame clones, though not all of them. V and J calls and clone size are as listed in that table; D and trimming were resolved from the DNA. Of fewer than 300,000 clones in the sample, 88% were seen once. This CDR3 has 16 amino acids. The germline CDR1 and CDR2 sequences are SGDLS and YYNGEE. V lost 0 bases to trimming and J lost 0 bases, with 10 bases between them. The rearrangement uses TRBV9 and TRBJ1-3; the D gene is possibly TRBD1 (5 bases). This TCR came from a woman aged 40 to 55 who had recovered from COVID-19. The sequenced sample consisted of peripheral blood. As DNA, the CDR3 is TGTGCCAGCAGCGTAGGGCGGGGGAGCTCTGGAAACACCATATATTTT. Translating it yields CASSVGRGSSGNTIYF.